Each of the 21 T cell receptor beta chains below was sequenced from the same sample in a study of shared clonotypes between healthy human individuals. CD8 cells regarded as naive lacked CD45RO, were positively chosen for CCR7, and omitted terminally differentiated effector memory CD45RA+ cells. Method: immunoSEQ multiplex PCR; TCRdb's copy keeps in-frame clones and lacks some. The sample includes approximately 720,000 clones, approximately 90% of them seen just once. The source material was naive CD8+ T cells sorted from blood. These receptors came from a man in his thirties or forties in good health.

The V and J genes are TRBV11-2 and TRBJ2-2, with D tentatively TRBD2 (6 bases). In germline, CDR1 is SGHAT, CDR2 FQNNGV. The CDR3 spans 15 residues. The V gene lost 4 bases and the J gene lost 2 bases, with 11 bases spanning the gap. The CDR3 DNA is TGTGCCAGCAGCTCCCTCGGGGGTAACACCGGGGAGCTGTTTTTT. It codes for CASSSLGGNTGELFF.

The chain has TRBV11-2 and TRBJ2-2, with D perhaps given as TRBD1 or TRBD2 (5 bases each). Germline V lookup: CDR1 SGHAT, CDR2 FQNNGV. The CDR3 loop spans 15 amino acids. The V end was cut by 1 base, the J end by 5 bases, with 11 bases between. CDR3 DNA: TGTGCCAGCAGCTTAGGGGGGTATGGTACCGGGGAGCTGTTTTTT. Its translation: CASSLGGYGTGELFF.

Comments on this clone: Other nucleotide sequences from this sample produce the same CDR3. The chain couples TRBV29-1 to TRBJ2-5; D gene uncertain. CDR1 is SQVTM and CDR2 is ANQGSEA in the germline V gene. The CDR3 is made up of 10 amino acids. The V end lost 7 bases, the J end lost 5 bases, and 8 bases lay between the germline ends. CDR3 in amino acids: CSALGETQYF. CDR3 sequence (DNA): TGCAGCGCTCTAGGGGAGACCCAGTACTTC. Drawing the rest from reference TRBV29-1 and TRBJ2-5, the complete variable domain is SAVISQKPSRDICQRGTSLTIQCQVDSQVTMMFWYRQQPGQSLTLIATANQGSEATYESGFVIDKFPISRPNLTFSTLTVSNMSPEDSSIYLCSALGETQYFGPGTRLLVL.

The chain has TRBV11-2 and TRBJ2-1, with D perhaps matching TRBD2 (6 bases). Germline loops: CDR1 SGHAT, CDR2 FQNNGV. V was shortened by 3 bases and J by 5 bases, with 17 bases between the two germline ends. The CDR3 loop spans 16 amino acids. CDR3 DNA: TGTGCCAGCAGCTTGACCTGGACTACCCCCCACAATGAGCAGTTCTTC. Translating gives CASSLTWTTPHNEQFF.

The sample holds one count of this clone. This sequence joins TRBV6-6 and TRBJ2-4, with D unresolved. Germline-derived CDR1 and CDR2 are MNHNY and SVGAGI (reference sequence). The CDR3 totals 13 residues. V was trimmed by 0 bases and J by 5 bases, leaving 5 bases between them. This chain's CDR3 is CASSYSRQNIQYF. The DNA of the CDR3 is TGTGCCAGCAGTTACTCTCGACAAAACATTCAGTACTTC.

The V gene is TRBV5-4, the J gene TRBJ2-2, with D possibly matching TRBD2 (5 bases). The CDR3 has 13 residues. V was clipped by 4 bases and J by 6 bases, with 10 bases between them. Per germline, CDR1 SGHNT and CDR2 YYREEE (reference sequence). The CDR3 protein is CASSLGDAGELFF. As DNA, the CDR3 is TGTGCCAGCAGCCTCGGGGATGCCGGGGAGCTGTTTTTT.

This rearrangement joins TRBV7-6 to TRBJ2-7; 7 bases map to TRBD1. CDR1 and CDR2 from the germline V gene are SGHVS and FNYEAQ. Germline trimming cut 2 bases from V and 3 bases from J; bases unmatched to any gene: 1. The CDR3 runs to 13 residues. The CDR3 sequence: CASSLRQGYEQYF. The CDR3 DNA sequence: TGTGCCAGCAGCTTACGACAGGGCTACGAGCAGTACTTC.

The V gene is TRBV27, the J gene TRBJ2-7; 7 bases agree with TRBD2. The CDR3 loop spans 13 amino acids. Per the germline V gene, CDR1 is MNHEY and CDR2 is SMNVEV (reference sequence). Trimming took 6 bases from V and 3 from J; bases not matched to a gene: 5. CDR3 nucleotide sequence: TGTGCCAGCAGCCACCGGGGGGACTACGAGCAGTACTTC. Its protein product is CASSHRGDYEQYF.

This chain uses TRBV29-1 with TRBJ1-1; 8 bases line up with TRBD1. With V trimmed by 6 bases and J by 1 base, 13 bases remained unmatched. The CDR3 covers 16 residues. Germline lookup yields CDR1 SQVTM and CDR2 ANQGSEA. CDR3 in amino acids: CSVPTGDRIKNTEAFF. CDR3 in DNA: TGCAGCGTGCCGACAGGGGACAGAATAAAGAACACTGAAGCTTTCTTT.

The CDR3 region has the DNA TGTGCCAGCAGTGAAGATCTTTTGCGGGTTGGCTCCTACGAGCAGTACTTC. Translating gives CASSEDLLRVGSYEQYF. The chain uses TRBV6-1 and TRBJ2-7, with D possibly matching TRBD2 (5 bases). Germline values: CDR1 MNHNS, CDR2 SASEGT. Trimming pared 1 base from V and 0 bases from J, leaving 16 bases between. CDR3 length: 17 residues.

V and J are TRBV15 and TRBJ2-7, with 9 bases fitting TRBD2. The CDR3 totals 16 residues. The germline V gene encodes CDR1 LNHNV and CDR2 YYDKDF (reference sequence). Unmatched junction bases numbered 13, after V lost 5 bases and J lost 5 bases. CDR3: CATSPQGFSGSDEQYF. For the CDR3, the DNA is TGTGCCACCAGCCCACAAGGATTTAGCGGGAGCGACGAGCAGTACTTC.

The rearrangement uses TRBV11-2 and TRBJ2-7; maybe TRBD2 (7 bases). This CDR3 has 14 amino acids. V shed 1 base and J shed 4 bases, with 11 bases lying between them. Germline assignment: CDR1 SGHAT and CDR2 FQNNGV. Written as DNA, the CDR3 is TGTGCCAGCAGCTTAGGGGGGGGCGCGTACGAGCAGTACTTC. It yields the protein CASSLGGGAYEQYF.

The V call is TRBV7-2, the J call TRBJ2-7, with 8 bases aligning to TRBD2. V shed 7 bases and J 6 bases; nucleotides not matched to a gene: 17. CDR3 size: 16 residues. The germline CDR1 and CDR2 sequences are SGHTA and FQGNSA. CDR3 in DNA: TGTGCCAGCACCCGACGGGGACTAGACGTTTTGGGCGAGCAGTACTTC. This encodes CASTRRGLDVLGEQYF.

As concerns this clone: The same CDR3 is also encoded by other DNA sequences in this sample. The chain recombines TRBV2 with TRBJ2-1; unclear D gene. Germline V gene lookup returns CDR1 SNHLY and CDR2 FYNNEI. The CDR3 extends over 10 amino acids. Trimming shortened V by 7 bases and J by 6 bases, and 4 bases separated the two germline ends. As DNA, the CDR3 is TGTGCCAGCATAGGCAATGAGCAGTTCTTC. Amino acid sequence: CASIGNEQFF.

V is TRBV2 and J is TRBJ2-2; no definite D call. The CDR3 consists of 15 residues. The V and J ends lost 6 bases and 0 bases respectively, with 11 bases between them. The germline V gene encodes CDR1 SNHLY and CDR2 FYNNEI. In DNA, the CDR3 is TGTGCCAGCAGACATAGTAATGCGAACACCGGGGAGCTGTTTTTT. It is translated as CASRHSNANTGELFF.

The chain carries TRBV6-1 and TRBJ1-2; D unresolved. Trimming stripped 2 bases from V and 8 bases from J, with 21 bases between. The CDR3 length is 16 residues. Germline V gene lookup returns CDR1 MNHNS and CDR2 SASEGT. The CDR3 loop reads CASSERPGISLVGYTF. CDR3 sequence (DNA): TGTGCCAGCAGTGAACGACCGGGTATCTCTTTAGTGGGCTACACCTTC.

This chain joins TRBV28 and TRBJ2-5; maybe TRBD1 (5 bases). Germline-derived CDR1 and CDR2 are MDHEN and SYDVKM. Trimming removed 2 bases from V and 3 bases from J, with 19 bases in between. The CDR3 spans 17 residues. The CDR3 DNA sequence: TGTGCCAGCAGTTTAGGTTTGCAGGGATTACGGGAAGAGACCCAGTACTTC. Protein product: CASSLGLQGLREETQYF. The variable domain in full, with the rest retrieved from reference TRBV28 and TRBJ2-5, is DVKVTQSSRYLVKRTGEKVFLECVQDMDHENMFWYRQDPGLGLRLIYFSYDVKMKEKGDIPEGYSVSREKKERFSLILESASTNQTSMYLCASSLGLQGLREETQYFGPGTRLLVL.

V usage is TRBV29-1 and J usage is TRBJ1-2; a weak D match, TRBD1 (6 bases). Trimming stripped 6 bases from V and 6 bases from J, with 26 bases between. The length of the CDR3 is 16 residues. Germline loops: CDR1 SQVTM, CDR2 ANQGSEA. The CDR3 nucleotides are TGCAGCGTGGAGAGAATGGGGGCAGCACTGTGGGATGGCTACACCTTC. Translating gives CSVERMGAALWDGYTF.

The chain uses TRBV29-1 and TRBJ1-1; a possible D gene is TRBD1 (5 bases). Germline CDR1 reads SQVTM; CDR2 reads ANQGSEA. The CDR3 consists of 12 residues. V was cut by 4 bases and J by 9 bases, with 15 bases left in between. CDR3 amino acids: CSVGWDPRKAFF. Written as DNA, the CDR3 is TGCAGCGTTGGATGGGACCCTCGGAAAGCTTTCTTT. The variable domain in full, completed from reference TRBV29-1 and TRBJ1-1, reads SAVISQKPSRDICQRGTSLTIQCQVDSQVTMMFWYRQQPGQSLTLIATANQGSEATYESGFVIDKFPISRPNLTFSTLTVSNMSPEDSSIYLCSVGWDPRKAFFGQGTRLTVV.

The V gene is TRBV27, the J gene TRBJ2-1; possible D gene TRBD2, 5 bases. Deletions cut 3 bases from V and 2 bases from J, with 11 bases between. The germline V gene encodes CDR1 MNHEY and CDR2 SMNVEV (reference sequence). The CDR3 is 15 residues long. CDR3 amino acids: CASSFRGSPYNEQFF. CDR3 nucleotides: TGTGCCAGCAGTTTTAGAGGGTCTCCCTACAATGAGCAGTTCTTC.

V and J are TRBV10-3 and TRBJ2-7; 8 nucleotides line up with TRBD2. V gave up 3 bases and J gave up 6 bases; unmatched junction bases: 10. The CDR3 totals 15 residues. Germline loops: CDR1 ENHRY, CDR2 SYGVKD. This chain's CDR3 is CAISEFERGPLEQYF. In DNA form, the CDR3 reads TGTGCCATCAGTGAATTCGAGCGGGGGCCTCTCGAGCAGTACTTC.